The 23 T cell receptor beta chains in this list originate from one sample, sequenced in a study of CD8+CD57+ T cells in acquired aplastic anemia (dated by TCRdb to 2017 to 2018). TCRdb records Illumina HiSeq 2000 as the sequencer. Genomic DNA was used as template for profiling of TCR beta VDJ combinations and CDR3 sequences. Using fastp trimming at Q25 and MiXCR clonotype assembly, TCRdb reanalyzed the public sequencing data and kept in-frame beta chains. Identical CDR3 proteins give one entry, which carries the most common genes and DNA. The sample profile shows around 250,000 distinct CDR3 sequences; approximately 82% of them were found once. Roughly 42% of the sample is in the top ten clones. Flow cytometry had shown CD8+CD57+ cell expansion in the patients selected for sequencing. Material for sequencing was sorted CD4+, CD8+, or CD8+CD57+ T cells (not recorded which) from PBMCs. The receptors were gathered from a human donor with aplastic anemia.

The V call is TRBV29-1, the J call TRBJ2-7; maybe TRBD2 (5 bases). Germline V gene lookup returns CDR1 SQVTM and CDR2 ANQGSEA. The V end was cut by 6 bases, the J end by 6 bases, with 12 bases between. The CDR3 is 11 amino acids. This CDR3 is CSVRGRREQYF. CDR3 bases: TGCAGCGTCCGAGGGCGTCGCGAGCAGTACTTC.

Note on this clonotype: An end of the junction does not agree with germline; a read error may underlie this. This chain connects TRBV7-2 to TRBJ2-1; no clear D gene. Germline V gene sequence: CDR1 SGHTA, CDR2 FQGNSA. The CDR3 extends over 13 amino acids. In nucleotides, the CDR3 is TGTGCCAGCACCCTCTATGGTGAGAGCAATCCTTACTTC. The encoded protein is CASTLYGESNPYF.

This chain links TRBV7-3 with TRBJ2-6; D might be TRBD2 (7 bases). Germline-derived CDR1 and CDR2 are SGHTA and FQGTGA. V dropped 4 bases and J dropped 12 bases, with 25 bases sitting between them. The CDR3 extends over 17 amino acids. The CDR3 region has the DNA TGTGCCAGCAGCTCCGGGGGGACGGGTGGACAGTTCTTCGTCCTGACTTTC. Protein sequence: CASSSGGTGGQFFVLTF.

Regarding this clonotype: Given the absence of the conserved phenylalanine or tryptophan at the CDR3 end, a read error is likely. Because the CDR3's place on the DNA is in doubt, the DNA is left out and the CDR3 is given as listed by TCRdb. This chain connects TRBV15 to TRBJ2-4; TRBD2 is the table's D call, not checked against the DNA. The CDR3 is made up of 12 amino acids, end residues included. Per the germline V gene, CDR1 is LNHNV and CDR2 is YYDKDF (reference sequence). The chain's CDR3 is CASGRGGEKEYH.

V usage is TRBV20-1 and J usage is TRBJ1-2, with D tentatively TRBD1 (5 bases). V lost 3 bases to trimming and J lost 7 bases, with 15 bases between them. The CDR3 covers 13 residues. Germline V gene sequence: CDR1 DFQATT, CDR2 SNEGSKA (reference sequence). CDR3 sequence: CSASPWDGGGYTF. The CDR3 DNA reads TGCAGTGCTAGTCCTTGGGACGGGGGTGGCTACACCTTC.

The chain uses TRBV5-6 and TRBJ2-5; no reliable D call. The CDR3 is 13 residues long. V lost 4 bases to trimming and J lost 4 bases, with 11 bases between them. CDR1 and CDR2 from the germline V gene are SGHDT and YYEEEE. CDR3 coding DNA: TGTGCCAGCAGCCCGGGCCTAGGAGAGACCCAGTACTTC. Residues: CASSPGLGETQYF.

This clonotype appeared a single time. The V gene is TRBV6-2 or TRBV6-3, the J gene TRBJ2-5, with a tentative D call TRBD2 (5 bases). This CDR3 spans 15 amino acids. The V gene's germline CDR1 is MNHEY and CDR2 SVGEGT. Deletions cut 4 bases from V and 0 bases from J, with 12 bases between. This CDR3 reads CASSWSGGYQETQYF. The CDR3 region has the DNA TGTGCCAGCAGTTGGTCAGGCGGGTACCAAGAGACCCAGTACTTC.

The genes are TRBV7-8 and TRBJ1-3; TRBD1 might be the D (6 bases). Trimming pared 1 base from V and 11 bases from J, leaving 12 bases between. Germline loops: CDR1 SGHVS, CDR2 FQNEAQ. The CDR3 has 13 residues. The CDR3 here is CASSLVTGTAIYF. The CDR3 DNA sequence: TGTGCCAGCAGCTTAGTGACAGGAACCGCCATATATTTT.

V gene TRBV25-1 combines with J gene TRBJ2-7; no reliable D call. The V end was cut by 4 bases, the J end by 1 base, with 8 bases between. Germline CDR1 MGHDK, CDR2 SYGVNS. CDR3 size: 13 residues. CDR3 amino acids: CASSGALSYEQYV. CDR3 nucleotide sequence: TGTGCCAGCAGTGGGGCCCTTTCCTACGAGCAGTACGTC.

This clonotype has at least ten counts. The CDR3 sequence: CASSLTGGPDTRYTF. For the CDR3, the DNA is TGTGCCAGCAGCTTGACGGGGGGTCCCGATACTCGCTACACCTTC. The chain has TRBV7-8 and TRBJ1-2, with D possibly being TRBD1 (5 bases). V was clipped by 3 bases and J by 9 bases, with 20 bases between them. The length of the CDR3 is 15 residues. Germline CDR1 reads SGHVS; CDR2 reads FQNEAQ.

To note about this clonotype: Likely a read error: the CDR3 ends without its conserved phenylalanine or tryptophan. No DNA is shown, since the ends of the CDR3 on it are uncertain; the CDR3 is the one TCRdb lists. The chain recombines TRBV9 with TRBJ2-3; the table assigns TRBD2, which was not confirmed against the DNA. The CDR3 region is 13 residues in length, termini included. In germline, CDR1 is SGDLS, CDR2 YYNGEE. The CDR3 sequence is CASSDGGTSSDTL.

This clonotype was found once. This chain connects TRBV7-6 to TRBJ1-2, with TRBD1 identical over 7 bases. The germline V gene encodes CDR1 SGHVS and CDR2 FNYEAQ. The length of the CDR3 is 15 residues. With 2 bases clipped from V and 6 bases from J, the junction kept 9 bases outside the gene matches. The CDR3, as DNA: TGTGCCAGCAGCTTAACCCACGGGACAGAAGATGGCTACACCTTC. It encodes CASSLTHGTEDGYTF.

The rearrangement joins TRBV20-1 to TRBJ2-1, with no clear D. CDR1 and CDR2 (germline): DFQATT, SNEGSKA (reference sequence). The CDR3 spans 13 residues. Trimming took 3 bases from V and 10 from J, leaving 16 bases between them. As DNA, the CDR3 is TGCAGTGCTAGTACATCGACAAGTAACGAGCAGTTCTTC. Its translation: CSASTSTSNEQFF.

With respect to this clonotype: The germline gene is not matched at one end of the junction; a read error may be the cause. V gene TRBV5-4 combines with J gene TRBJ2-7; D is possibly TRBD1 (5 bases). CDR3 length: 15 amino acids. Germline V gene lookup returns CDR1 SGHNT and CDR2 YYREEE (reference sequence). DNA of the CDR3: TGTGCTAGCAGCTTGACAGAGCCCCTACTCTACGAGCAGTACTTC. Protein: CASSLTEPLLYEQYF.

This clonotype occurred a few times. The junction differs from germline at one of its ends, possibly a read error. The J gene is TRBJ2-3, the V gene TRBV7-2, with TRBD1 matching over 7 bases. CDR1 and CDR2 from the germline V gene are SGHTA and FQGNSA. This CDR3 spans 14 amino acids. The DNA for the CDR3 is TGTGCCAGCAGCTCGGGACAGAGAAGCACAGATACGCAGTTT. Translated: CASSSGQRSTDTQF.

The chain recombines TRBV20-1 with TRBJ1-5; 10 bases are shared with TRBD1. After removal of 1 base from V and 2 bases from J, the junction contained 2 bases not matched to a gene. This CDR3 is built from 15 residues. Germline loops: CDR1 DFQATT, CDR2 SNEGSKA (reference sequence). The CDR3 spells CSARGTGGGNQPQHF. DNA of the CDR3: TGCAGTGCTAGAGGGACAGGGGGAGGCAATCAGCCCCAGCATTTT.

Worth noting for this clonotype: The junction and the germline gene differ at one end; a read error may be behind it. The J gene is TRBJ2-4, the V gene TRBV5-1, with 7 bases fitting TRBD1. CDR1 SGHRS and CDR2 YFSETQ come from the germline V gene. This CDR3 has 12 amino acids. CDR3 nucleotide sequence: TGCGCCAGCGGCTTGGGTACCAGGGGGTGGTACTTC. This gives the protein CASGLGTRGWYF.

Turning to this clonotype: One end of the junction fails to match germline, which may point to a read error. The rearrangement joins TRBV4-1 to TRBJ2-1, with D perhaps matching TRBD1 or TRBD2 (5 bases each). Germline CDR1 reads MGHRA; CDR2 reads YSYEKL. CDR3 size: 13 residues. The CDR3 DNA reads as TGTGCCACCACTGGGGACCAGGGTTTGGAGCAGTTCTTC. This encodes CATTGDQGLEQFF.

The table lists this clonotype with a count of one. V gene TRBV7-3 combines with J gene TRBJ2-1, with D possibly called TRBD1 or TRBD2 (7 bases each). The germline V gene encodes CDR1 SGHTA and CDR2 FQGTGA. This CDR3 region has 16 residues. V was pared by 6 bases and J by 8 bases, with 23 bases between. CDR3 residues: CASSQGGAWGEDEQFF. The CDR3 DNA reads TGTGCCAGCAGTCAGGGGGGGGCATGGGGTGAGGATGAGCAGTTCTTC.

The CDR3 spells CASSSRVTGGQFYQFF. In DNA, the CDR3 is TGTGCCAGCAGCTCCCGAGTTACGGGTGGACAGTTCTACCAGTTCTTC. The chain links TRBV7-8 to TRBJ2-1; tentative D call: TRBD1 (6 bases). V lost 4 bases to trimming and J lost 13 bases, with 26 bases between them. This CDR3 region has 16 residues. CDR1 is SGHVS and CDR2 is FQNEAQ in the germline V gene.

The rearrangement uses TRBV11-2 and TRBJ2-3; 7 bases map to TRBD1. The J segment lost 0 bases and the V segment lost 6 bases, leaving 0 bases of the junction unmatched. Germline V lookup: CDR1 SGHAT, CDR2 FQNNGV. The CDR3 loop spans 13 amino acids. The CDR3 sequence: CASRTGSTDTQYF. CDR3 in DNA: TGTGCCAGCAGGACAGGGAGCACAGATACGCAGTATTTT.

J is TRBJ2-3 and V is TRBV11-2; D gene uncertain. Germline CDR1 and CDR2: SGHAT and FQNNGV. The CDR3 spans 14 residues. V shed 7 bases and J shed 6 bases, with 17 bases lying between them. CDR3 nucleotide sequence: TGTGCCAGCACCGGAACGGGCGGCCCCGATACGCAGTATTTT. Translation: CASTGTGGPDTQYF.

This clonotype was seen a few times. This sequence joins TRBV29-1 and TRBJ2-1; no definite D call. The CDR3 contains 10 residues. Trimming stripped 6 bases from V and 8 bases from J, with 8 bases between. CDR1 SQVTM and CDR2 ANQGSEA come from the germline V gene. CDR3: CSVPLYEQFF. CDR3 DNA: TGCAGCGTCCCACTCTATGAGCAGTTCTTC.